Listed below are T cell receptor beta chains from one sample, sequenced in a study of blood T cell repertoires in COVID-19. Measured with immunoSEQ multiplex PCR; TCRdb has only the in-frame clones, and not every one. The sample lists about 30,000 clones, 88% occurring once. The sequenced sample consisted of peripheral blood. All receptors come from a human donor in a cohort sampled during active COVID-19. Each CDR3 is given with its conserved first and last residue. D genes are given only for firm matches. Some rows have no size entry. The others give once, few or many, or a class for an expanded clone.

D	V	J	size	CDR3	DNA
.	TRBV12-3/TRBV12-4	TRBJ2-7	.	CASSLQQSYEQYF	TGTGCCAGCAGTTTACAACAGTCCTACGAGCAGTACTTC
.	TRBV9	TRBJ1-4	.	CASSPRGSVLRNEKLFF	TGTGCCAGCAGCCCCCGGGGGTCGGTGCTGAGGAACGAAAAACTGTTTTTT
.	TRBV7-9	TRBJ1-6	few	CASSLAQSPLHF	TGTGCCAGCAGCTTAGCACAGTCACCCCTCCACTTT
TRBD1	TRBV30	TRBJ1-2	.	CAWKSGQGVIGYTF	TGTGCCTGGAAGTCGGGACAGGGGGTTATTGGCTACACCTTC
.	TRBV5-1	TRBJ2-5	.	CASSLGTAQETQYF	TGCGCCAGCAGCTTGGGGACAGCACAAGAGACCCAGTACTTC
TRBD1	TRBV6-5	TRBJ2-1	.	CASQTGIYNEQFF	TGTGCCAGCCAGACAGGGATATACAATGAGCAGTTCTTC
TRBD1	TRBV5-6	TRBJ2-7	.	CASSLVLRGPGEQYF	TGTGCCAGCAGCTTGGTGCTCAGGGGGCCGGGGGAGCAGTACTTC
.	TRBV7-8	TRBJ1-1	few	CASSDRLGVRRAFF	TGTGCCAGCAGCGACAGGTTAGGCGTAAGACGAGCTTTCTTT
.	TRBV6-4	TRBJ1-2	.	CASSVRGDYGYTF	TGTGCCAGCAGTGTCCGGGGGGACTATGGCTACACCTTC
.	TRBV29-1	TRBJ1-5	.	CSVGQSDQPQHF	TGCAGCGTTGGACAGTCCGATCAGCCCCAGCATTTT
.	TRBV2	TRBJ2-3	hyperexpanded	CASRLSFGTQYF	TGTGCCAGCAGGCTCTCCTTCGGTACGCAGTATTTT
.	TRBV3-1/TRBV3-2	TRBJ2-3	.	CASSHNRQILTDTQYF	TGTGCCAGCAGCCACAACCGACAGATCCTCACAGATACGCAGTATTTT
.	TRBV19	TRBJ1-2	.	CASRTAGTGYYGYTF	TGTGCCAGTAGGACCGCGGGGACGGGCTACTATGGCTACACCTTC
.	TRBV9	TRBJ2-1	.	CASSVTSGGLKSPEQFF	TGTGCCAGCAGCGTAACCTCGGGGGGCTTAAAGAGCCCCGAGCAGTTCTTC
TRBD2	TRBV11-2	TRBJ2-1	once	CASSLDREGEQFF	TGTGCCAGCAGCTTAGACAGGGAGGGTGAGCAGTTCTTC
TRBD1	TRBV19	TRBJ1-2	.	CATLGQGYNGYTF	TGTGCCACTCTGGGACAGGGGTATAATGGCTACACCTTC
TRBD1	TRBV6-5	TRBJ1-1	.	CASSSGTARGNTEAFF	TGTGCCAGCAGTTCCGGGACAGCTAGGGGAAACACTGAAGCTTTCTTT
.	TRBV7-9	TRBJ2-3	.	CASSLRGRSGLTDTQYF	TGTGCCAGCAGCTTAAGAGGTCGAAGCGGACTAACAGATACGCAGTATTTT
TRBD1	TRBV7-8	TRBJ1-1	few	CASSSNAGTGRIEAFF	TGTGCCAGCAGCTCTAATGCCGGGACAGGGAGGATTGAAGCTTTCTTT
TRBD1	TRBV5-1	TRBJ2-5	.	CASSSDRGIEETQYF	TGCGCCAGCAGCTCCGACAGGGGTATCGAAGAGACCCAGTACTTC
TRBD1	TRBV5-1	TRBJ2-2	once	CASSSLMDRPNTGELFF	TGCGCCAGCAGCTCGTTAATGGACAGGCCGAACACCGGGGAGCTGTTTTTT
TRBD1	TRBV4-1	TRBJ1-2	.	CASSRGDRGLYGYTF	TGCGCCAGCAGCCGTGGGGACAGGGGGCTCTATGGCTACACCTTC
.	TRBV30	TRBJ2-7	.	CAWSVRLAYEQYF	TGTGCCTGGAGTGTCCGGTTGGCCTACGAGCAGTACTTC
.	TRBV7-2	TRBJ1-2	.	CASSFPPVYGYTF	TGTGCCAGCAGCTTCCCCCCGGTCTATGGCTACACCTTC
TRBD1	TRBV19	TRBJ2-3	.	CASSIWDRGTDTQYF	TGTGCCAGTAGCATATGGGACAGGGGCACAGATACGCAGTATTTT
.	TRBV18	TRBJ1-5	.	CASSPPRGQPQHF	TGTGCCAGCTCACCTCCACGGGGGCAGCCCCAGCATTTT
TRBD2	TRBV4-2	TRBJ2-5	.	CASSQRGLAGTQETQYF	TGTGCCAGCAGCCAACGAGGACTAGCGGGCACCCAAGAGACCCAGTACTTC
TRBD1	TRBV5-1	TRBJ1-1	.	CASSWDRTYTEAFF	TGCGCCAGCAGCTGGGACAGGACCTACACTGAAGCTTTCTTT
.	TRBV7-7	TRBJ2-6	.	CASSSVAGTTGANVLTF	TGTGCTAGCAGCTCGGTCGCGGGGACCACTGGGGCCAACGTCCTGACTTTC
TRBD1	TRBV30	TRBJ1-2	.	CAWDRGLRYTF	TGTGCCTGGGACAGGGGCTTGAGATACACCTTC
.	TRBV25-1	TRBJ1-1	.	CASSETASGTEAFF	TGTGCCAGCAGTGAAACAGCGAGCGGCACTGAAGCTTTCTTT
TRBD1	TRBV19	TRBJ1-2	.	CASSPRDRGPIRGYTF	TGTGCCAGTAGTCCCCGGGACAGAGGCCCCATTAGGGGCTACACCTTC
.	TRBV3-1/TRBV3-2	TRBJ2-5	.	CASSPETAFRGKTQYF	TGTGCCAGCAGCCCCGAGACCGCGTTTCGAGGGAAGACCCAGTACTTC
.	TRBV5-4	TRBJ2-2	once	CASSLPGRRGTGELFF	TGTGCCAGCAGCTTGCCAGGGCGAAGGGGCACCGGGGAGCTGTTTTTT
.	TRBV6-5	TRBJ2-1	.	CASSYMAPTSNEQFF	TGTGCCAGCAGTTATATGGCCCCCACGTCGAATGAGCAGTTCTTC
.	TRBV19	TRBJ2-3	once	CASSTAIGTPGFSTDTQYF	TGTGCCAGTAGTACTGCCATAGGGACACCCGGGTTTAGCACAGATACGCAGTATTTT
.	TRBV21-1	TRBJ1-1	few	CASWGRTGDPLNTEAFF	TGTGCCAGCTGGGGGCGGACAGGGGACCCTCTGAACACTGAAGCTTTCTTT
.	TRBV4-1	TRBJ1-2	once	CASSQEAGAGYTF	TGCGCCAGCAGCCAAGAGGCAGGGGCTGGCTACACCTTC
.	TRBV7-6	TRBJ1-1	.	CASSLEAGRVAFF	TGTGCCAGCAGCTTAGAGGCGGGGAGGGTGGCTTTCTTT
.	TRBV12-3/TRBV12-4	TRBJ1-5	.	CASSANSNQPQHF	TGTGCCAGCAGCGCGAATAGCAATCAGCCCCAGCATTTT
.	TRBV24-1	TRBJ1-5	.	CATSVSGGAGMGRSNQPQHF	TGTGCCACCAGTGTATCGGGTGGGGCAGGGATGGGCAGAAGCAATCAGCCCCAGCATTTT
.	TRBV18	TRBJ2-5	.	CASSPRRSQETQYF	TGTGCCAGCTCACCACGGCGGAGTCAAGAGACCCAGTACTTC
.	TRBV7-2	TRBJ1-5	.	CASRSGGNQPQHF	TGTGCCAGCAGATCCGGGGGCAATCAGCCCCAGCATTTT
TRBD1	TRBV7-3	TRBJ2-3	.	CASSLVGGLDTQYF	TGTGCCAGCAGCTTAGTAGGGGGCTTAGATACGCAGTATTTT
TRBD2	TRBV28	TRBJ2-7	.	CASSFHLAGLSYEQYF	TGTGCCAGCAGCTTCCATTTAGCGGGGCTCTCCTACGAGCAGTACTTC
TRBD2	TRBV7-8	TRBJ2-3	.	CASSPGTSGGIDTQYF	TGTGCCAGCAGCCCGGGGACTAGCGGGGGGATAGATACGCAGTATTTT
TRBD2	TRBV11-2	TRBJ2-3	.	CASSLGAGGGTDTQYF	TGTGCCAGCAGCTTAGGAGCGGGGGGGGGCACAGATACGCAGTATTTT
TRBD1	TRBV7-9	TRBJ1-2	.	CASSSRTGGYGYTF	TGTGCCAGCAGCTCGAGGACAGGGGGATATGGCTACACCTTC
TRBD1	TRBV7-9	TRBJ1-1	.	CASRHNQGQLTEAFF	TGTGCCAGCAGACACAACCAGGGACAGCTCACTGAAGCTTTCTTT
.	TRBV5-4	TRBJ1-2	.	CASSLSGWDYGYTF	TGTGCCAGCAGCTTGTCGGGGTGGGACTATGGCTACACCTTC
.	TRBV3-1/TRBV3-2	TRBJ1-2	.	CASYRSGSNYGYTF	TGTGCCAGCTATCGTTCCGGGTCTAACTATGGCTACACCTTC
.	TRBV6-1	TRBJ2-2	.	CASSESRTGELFF	TGTGCCAGCAGTGAATCGAGGACCGGGGAGCTGTTTTTT
.	TRBV27	TRBJ1-2	.	CASRLRTDFNYGYTF	TGTGCCAGCAGACTAAGGACAGATTTTAACTATGGCTACACCTTC
.	TRBV29-1	TRBJ2-2	.	CSVEVRVTGELFF	TGCAGCGTTGAAGTTCGCGTCACCGGGGAGCTGTTTTTT
TRBD2	TRBV5-4	TRBJ2-3	.	CASSPTSGGAPEQGGQYF	TGTGCCAGCAGCCCAACTAGCGGGGGGGCCCCTGAGCAGGGTGGGCAGTATTTT
.	TRBV12-3/TRBV12-4	TRBJ2-3	.	CASMRVAVDTQYF	TGTGCCAGCATGAGGGTAGCGGTAGATACGCAGTATTTT
.	TRBV5-1	TRBJ2-3	.	CASSLGPGATDTQYF	TGCGCCAGCAGCTTGGGGCCAGGGGCGACAGATACGCAGTATTTT